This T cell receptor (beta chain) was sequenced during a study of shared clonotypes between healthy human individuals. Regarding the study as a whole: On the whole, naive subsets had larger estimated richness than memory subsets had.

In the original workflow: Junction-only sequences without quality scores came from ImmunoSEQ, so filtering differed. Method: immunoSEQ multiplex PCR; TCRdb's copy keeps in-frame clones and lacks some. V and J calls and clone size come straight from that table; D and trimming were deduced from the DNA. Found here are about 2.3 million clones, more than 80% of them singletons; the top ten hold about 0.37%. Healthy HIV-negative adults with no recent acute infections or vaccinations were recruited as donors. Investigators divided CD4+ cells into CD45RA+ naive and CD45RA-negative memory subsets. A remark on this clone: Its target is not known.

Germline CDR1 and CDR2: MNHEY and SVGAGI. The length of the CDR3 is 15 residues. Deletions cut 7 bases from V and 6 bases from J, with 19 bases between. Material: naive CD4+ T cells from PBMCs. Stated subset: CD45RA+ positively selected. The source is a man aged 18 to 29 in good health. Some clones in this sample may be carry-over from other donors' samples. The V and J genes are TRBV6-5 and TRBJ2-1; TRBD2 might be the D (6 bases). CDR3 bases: TGTGCCAGCAATCGACCGGGACTCCCTTCCAATGAGCAGTTCTTC. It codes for CASNRPGLPSNEQFF.